These T cell receptor beta chains were read from a single sample in a study of control samples from healthy donors and cancer patients. Here immunoSEQ multiplex PCR was the method, and the copy in TCRdb shows in-frame clones only, minus some. Here the sample spans 130,000 to 150,000 clones, over 85% being singletons. The sample taken for sequencing was blood. These receptors were obtained from a man aged 25 to 40 in good health. CDR3s include the opening cysteine and the closing phenylalanine or tryptophan.

CASSLSGAPGYGYTF	TRBV27	TRBJ1-2
CASGYRGLGTDTQYF	TRBV27	TRBJ2-3
CASSIPGVNTGELFF	TRBV19	TRBJ2-2
CASSQSDRGGFNEQFF	TRBV4-3	TRBJ2-1
CASSLSGDRPYNEQFF	TRBV5-5	TRBJ2-1
CASRFEGLAGPGELFF	TRBV2	TRBJ2-2
CASRYRATNEKLFF	TRBV2	TRBJ1-4
CASSLGLAGEQFF	TRBV5-1	TRBJ2-1
CASSVVWGETQYF	TRBV9	TRBJ2-5
CASSQLNEQFF	TRBV6-6	TRBJ2-1
CASSLLDTQYF	TRBV7-2	TRBJ2-3
CASSSQTGTGGLEQYF	TRBV27	TRBJ2-7
CASRRTGGRNEQFF	TRBV7-2	TRBJ2-1
CASSLNPTEAFF	TRBV5-1	TRBJ1-1
CASGGQGRTEAFF	TRBV2	TRBJ1-1
CASSEAGDNQPQHF	TRBV6-1	TRBJ1-5
CASSHGEGGQPQHF	TRBV19	TRBJ1-5
CASSLAGPLNEQFF	TRBV7-3	TRBJ2-1
CASVGQTYNQPQHF	TRBV28	TRBJ1-5
CASSLAGDLGNQPQHF	TRBV7-2	TRBJ1-5
CASSLADRGLSYEQYF	TRBV5-1	TRBJ2-7
CASSGQPAGNQPQHF	TRBV2	TRBJ1-5
CASSLMGGSNQPQHF	TRBV27	TRBJ1-5
CASRRGRSSPSGNTIYF	TRBV28	TRBJ1-3